This T cell receptor (beta chain) was recorded in a study of T cell changes during pregnancy in multiple sclerosis. TCRdb keeps only in-frame clones here, not all; method: immunoSEQ multiplex PCR. The sample contains about 36,000 clones, roughly 93% of which appear only once. The V gene end was trimmed by 0 bases and the J gene end by 2 bases; junction bases not matched to a gene: 6. The germline CDR1 and CDR2 sequences are LGHNA and YNFKEQ. The CDR3 covers 16 residues. V usage is TRBV4-2 and J usage is TRBJ1-1; 7 bases map to TRBD1. Sequenced here: CD4+ T cells from peripheral blood mononuclear cells, sampled in the first trimester of pregnancy. This clonotype originated in a female donor with multiple sclerosis, enrolled in a pregnancy study. The CDR3 loop is CASSQDLGTVNTEAFF. DNA for the CDR3: TGTGCCAGCAGCCAAGATCTTGGGACAGTCAACACTGAAGCTTTCTTT.